These T cell receptor beta chains were read from a single sample in a study of blood T cells in healthy people across ages. TCRdb re-called the 5' RACE reads through MiXCR, storing one row per CDR3 protein. In the table there are some 1.4 million distinct CDR3 sequences, around 42% of which are singletons. Sequences were obtained from blood. Receptors originate from a young woman in good health. CDR3s include the opening cysteine and the closing phenylalanine or tryptophan. The D gene is left open where the match is weak. Clone size is given for some rows only: seen once, a few or many times, or a class if the clone is expanded.

V gene	clone size	J gene	D gene	CDR3 DNA	CDR3 protein
TRBV20-1	NA	TRBJ1-5	TRBD1	TGCAGTGCTAGAGATGGGACAGCCTCGAATCAGCCCCAGCATTTT	CSARDGTASNQPQHF
TRBV4-1	NA	TRBJ1-2	NA	TGCGCCAGCAGCCAAGTGGTGTTTTCTAACTATGGCTACACCTTC	CASSQVVFSNYGYTF
TRBV20-1	NA	TRBJ1-2	NA	TGCAGTGCTTCAGGCCCGGATGGCTACACCTTC	CSASGPDGYTF
TRBV14	few	TRBJ2-7	NA	TGTGCCAGCAGTACAGGGACGGGGGAGCAGTACTTC	CASSTGTGEQYF
TRBV20-1	NA	TRBJ2-7	NA	TGCAGTGCTAGAAAGACAGTAACTAGCTCCTACGAGCAGTACTTC	CSARKTVTSSYEQYF
TRBV5-1	few	TRBJ1-6	NA	TGCGCCAGCAGCTTGGGGTTCGGGTCCTTTAATTCACCCCTCCACTTT	CASSLGFGSFNSPLHF
TRBV24-1	NA	TRBJ2-5	NA	TGTGCCACCAGTGACAGTGGGTTAAGTCGAGAGACCCAGTACTTC	CATSDSGLSRETQYF
TRBV2	many	TRBJ2-1	NA	TGTGCCAGCAGCCTACTAGCAGGTACCTACAATGAGCAGTTCTTC	CASSLLAGTYNEQFF
TRBV29-1	NA	TRBJ2-3	TRBD2	TGCAGCCCAACGGGACTAGCGGGAGAGGGGGGCACAGATACGCAGTATTTT	CSPTGLAGEGGTDTQYF
TRBV6-2/TRBV6-3	once	TRBJ2-5	NA	TGTGCCAGCAGCAAAATACCGGGACCCCGTGGGTACAAGCAGTACTTC	CASSKIPGPRGYKQYF
TRBV29-1	NA	TRBJ1-5	TRBD1	TGCAGCGTTGAAGAAGGGCCCCACAGGGGAGGTCAGCCCCAGCATTTT	CSVEEGPHRGGQPQHF
TRBV20-1	NA	TRBJ1-4	NA	TGCAGTGCCCCACGGGACATAACTAATGAAAAACTGTTTTTT	CSAPRDITNEKLFF
TRBV4-1	NA	TRBJ1-5	TRBD1	TGCGCCAGCAGCCGCAATTTCCGGGTAGGGACAGAGAATCAGCCCCAGCATTTT	CASSRNFRVGTENQPQHF
TRBV10-1	NA	TRBJ2-7	NA	TGTGCCAGCAGTGAGTCTGAGGCCCGCAACTACGAGCAGTACTTC	CASSESEARNYEQYF
TRBV3-1	NA	TRBJ2-7	NA	TGTGCCAGCAGCCAAGATCAATACAGGAGCTCCTACGAGCAGTACTTC	CASSQDQYRSSYEQYF
TRBV29-1	NA	TRBJ1-5	NA	TGCAGCGTCGGGCAGGACAGTAGCAATCAGCCCCAGCATTTT	CSVGQDSSNQPQHF
TRBV12-3/TRBV12-4	few	TRBJ2-5	TRBD2	TGTGCCAGCAGACAAGCGGGAGCCAAAGAGACCCAGTACTTC	CASRQAGAKETQYF
TRBV10-3	NA	TRBJ2-5	TRBD2	TGTACCATCAGTAAGGGACTAGCGGACGAGACCCAGTACTTC	CTISKGLADETQYF
TRBV28	NA	TRBJ2-7	TRBD1	TGTGCCAGCAGCAACCGGGACAGGGGGGTCGAGCAGTACTTC	CASSNRDRGVEQYF
TRBV10-3	few	TRBJ1-1	TRBD1	TGTGCCATCAGGGGGGGCGACAGGGAGACTGAAGCTTTCTTT	CAIRGGDRETEAFF
TRBV28	many	TRBJ2-6	NA	TGTGCCAGCAGTTATTCAGGACCTAAGGGGGCCAACGTCCTGACTTTC	CASSYSGPKGANVLTF
TRBV29-1	NA	TRBJ1-4	NA	TGCAGCGTTCGATCCCGGGGGAGGTTTTTT	CSVRSRGRFF